This T cell receptor beta chain appears in the sequencing data of a study of blood T cells in healthy people across ages. General study results and limits: Diversity of TCR beta per million T cells declined in a roughly linear way with age.

Sample-barcoded 5' priming and a J-beta primer mix drove a second PCR of about 6 to 12 cycles. Through a template-switch adaptor with 12 random nucleotides, each cDNA molecule received a tag. TCRdb processed the 5' RACE reads anew with MiXCR; each CDR3 protein has one entry. The sample holds 650,000 to 1,000,000 distinct CDR3 sequences, 36% seen once. The CDR3 contains 12 residues. From germline, CDR1 is SEHNR and CDR2 FQNEAQ (reference sequence). The table lists this clonotype with many counts. The antigen is not known. Mismatch with germline at one junction end may stem from a read error. This rearrangement joins TRBV7-9 to TRBJ2-1; D assignment may be TRBD1 or TRBD2 (5 bases each). This sequence was found in a man between 18 and 35 years old in good health. Sequenced sample: blood. The CDR3 region has the DNA TGCGCCAGCAGCTTGGGGGTGAATGAGCAGTTCTTC. It specifies CASSLGVNEQFF.